The 16 T cell receptor beta chains below come from one sample, sequenced in a study of T cells in Graves' hyperthyroidism and ophthalmopathy. Amplification of TCR beta CDR3 regions used RNA as the template. The HTBI primer set served for first-round RT-PCR of the TCR CDR3. TCRdb redid the calling of the multiplex PCR reads with MiXCR, one entry per CDR3 protein. This repertoire shows approximately 400,000 distinct CDR3 sequences, over 12% found once; its top ten account for 25% to 30%. The source material was blood. The receptors were sampled from a man in his fifties with Graves' ophthalmopathy.

Ten or more counts support this clonotype. The chain combines TRBV20-1 with TRBJ2-1; D is possibly TRBD1 or TRBD2 (5 bases each). The V end was cut by 3 bases, the J end by 2 bases, with 17 bases between. Germline V gene sequence: CDR1 DFQATT, CDR2 SNEGSKA (reference sequence). CDR3 length equals 16 residues. The CDR3 sequence: CSASPAGAYPYNEQFF. CDR3 bases: TGCAGTGCTAGTCCCGCCGGGGCGTACCCCTACAATGAGCAGTTCTTC.

There are many counts of this clonotype. The chain carries TRBV12-3 or TRBV12-4 and TRBJ1-5; D gene ambiguous. The CDR3 runs to 15 residues. The V and J ends lost 5 bases and 4 bases respectively, with 15 bases between them. This CDR3 is CASSPPGSLNQPQHF. As DNA, the CDR3 is TGTGCCAGCAGTCCACCCGGGAGTTTAAATCAGCCCCAGCATTTT.

This chain joins TRBV19 and TRBJ2-5, with unresolved D. This CDR3 comprises 14 residues. The germline gives CDR1 LNHDA, CDR2 SQIVND (reference sequence). V lost 5 bases to trimming and J lost 2 bases, with 12 bases between them. The CDR3 sequence: CASSVGRLQETQYF. The CDR3 nucleotides are TGTGCCAGTAGTGTTGGACGGCTACAAGAGACCCAGTACTTC.

This clonotype turned up a few times. The CDR3 here is CASSLGVGRATDTQYF. The CDR3 region has the DNA TGTGCCAGCAGCTTAGGGGTCGGCAGGGCCACAGATACGCAGTATTTT. The rearrangement links TRBV7-8 to TRBJ2-3, with D possibly matching TRBD1 (5 bases). There are 16 residues in the CDR3. Trimming took 1 base from V and 2 from J, leaving 13 bases between them. Germline V lookup: CDR1 SGHVS, CDR2 FQNEAQ.

This clonotype was seen more than once but under ten times. The rearrangement joins TRBV5-1 to TRBJ2-1, with D perhaps TRBD2 (5 bases). The CDR3 is 15 residues long. Trimming took off 0 bases at V and 4 bases at J, with 11 bases between the two ends. Germline loops: CDR1 SGHRS, CDR2 YFSETQ. The DNA for the CDR3 is TGCGCCAGCAGCTTGGCCGGGGATGTATACAATGAGCAGTTCTTC. This gives the protein CASSLAGDVYNEQFF.

J is TRBJ1-5 and V is TRBV19; D gene ambiguous. V lost 3 bases, J lost 7 bases, and 10 bases lay in between. The CDR3 is 13 amino acids. CDR1 LNHDA and CDR2 SQIVND come from the germline V gene (reference sequence). CDR3 sequence: CASSIEGNQPQHF. The CDR3 region has the DNA TGTGCCAGTAGTATCGAGGGTAACCAGCCCCAGCATTTT.

This clonotype came up many times. The genes are TRBV12-3 or TRBV12-4 and TRBJ2-3; no clear D gene. The CDR3 is 12 residues long. V was trimmed by 6 bases and J by 6 bases, leaving 10 bases between them. CDR3 amino acids: CASSQMLDTQYF. DNA of the CDR3: TGTGCCAGCAGCCAAATGTTGGATACGCAGTATTTT.

About this clonotype: A much larger clone is a single base away; this may be a read error. The chain has TRBV30 and TRBJ1-4, with a possible D match to TRBD1 (6 bases). CDR1 and CDR2 (germline): GTSNPN, SVGIG (reference sequence). CDR3 length: 14 amino acids. V was clipped by 1 base and J by 8 bases, with 14 bases between them. CDR3 sequence: CAWSETGMGEKLFF. The DNA for the CDR3 is TGTGCCTGGAGTGAAACAGGGATGGGGGAAAAACTGTTTTTT.

This chain joins TRBV7-3 and TRBJ2-3; the match to TRBD2 covers 7 bases. Per the germline V gene, CDR1 is SGHTA and CDR2 is FQGTGA. CDR3 size: 14 residues. Trimming cost V 2 bases and J 5 bases; bases outside gene matches: 4. As DNA, the CDR3 is TGTGCCAGCAGCTTAGCGGGAGTGCGAGATACGCAGTATTTT. As protein: CASSLAGVRDTQYF.

The table lists this clonotype with a few counts. The V gene is TRBV5-1, the J gene TRBJ2-1; D is unclear. Germline V gene sequence: CDR1 SGHRS, CDR2 YFSETQ. The V gene lost 2 bases and the J gene lost 2 bases, with 8 bases spanning the gap. The CDR3 is 14 amino acids. The CDR3 protein is CASSFTQAYNEQFF. The CDR3 DNA reads as TGCGCCAGCAGCTTCACCCAGGCCTACAATGAGCAGTTCTTC.

There are many counts of this clonotype. The chain couples TRBV10-3 to TRBJ1-1; D is possibly TRBD1 (5 bases). Germline CDR1 and CDR2: ENHRY and SYGVKD. The CDR3 has 14 amino acids. V lost 6 bases to trimming and J lost 2 bases, with 13 bases between them. This CDR3 is CAIRETVTNTEAFF. The CDR3 DNA sequence: TGTGCCATCAGGGAGACAGTGACAAACACTGAAGCTTTCTTT.

This clonotype was observed at least ten times. The V and J genes are TRBV18 and TRBJ1-5, with a possible D match to TRBD1 (6 bases). Germline loops: CDR1 KGHSH, CDR2 LQKENI. The CDR3 spans 14 residues. Trimming pared 3 bases from V and 4 bases from J, leaving 10 bases between. The DNA of the CDR3 is TGTGCCAGCTCACCGGGGACACAAAATCAGCCCCAGCATTTT. Residues: CASSPGTQNQPQHF.

This clonotype was recorded many times. The rearrangement links TRBV5-1 to TRBJ2-7; 8 bases line up with TRBD1. Looked up from germline, CDR1 is SGHRS and CDR2 is YFSETQ. This CDR3 comprises 14 residues. The J segment lost 6 bases and the V segment lost 0 bases, leaving 5 bases of the junction unmatched. The CDR3 is CASSLGQGRSEQYF. The DNA for the CDR3 is TGCGCCAGCAGCTTGGGACAGGGGAGATCCGAGCAGTACTTC.

In this sample, this clonotype turned up many times. This sequence joins TRBV5-1 and TRBJ2-7; D ambiguous. The germline V and J ends were trimmed by 4 bases and 2 bases, with 7 bases remaining between them. In germline, CDR1 is SGHRS, CDR2 YFSETQ. This CDR3 region has 12 residues. The CDR3 DNA sequence: TGCGCCAGCAGCGCCGGACCCTACGAGCAGTACTTC. Translated: CASSAGPYEQYF.

This clonotype was seen many times. The genes are TRBV7-9 and TRBJ2-3; D remains unclear. Germline V CDR1 and CDR2: SEHNR, FQNEAQ (reference sequence). This CDR3 comprises 14 residues. V was trimmed by 1 base and J by 4 bases, leaving 9 bases between them. CDR3 sequence reads: CASSLGLDPDTQYF. The CDR3, as DNA: TGTGCCAGCAGCTTAGGACTGGACCCAGATACGCAGTATTTT.

J is TRBJ2-5 and V is TRBV25-1, with D tentatively TRBD2 (6 bases). The length of the CDR3 is 15 residues. Trimming shortened V by 5 bases and J by 5 bases, and 18 bases separated the two germline ends. CDR1 is MGHDK and CDR2 is SYGVNS in the germline V gene. CDR3 sequence reads: CASSLRDSLTETQYF. The CDR3 DNA sequence: TGTGCCAGCAGTCTTAGGGACTCTTTGACGGAGACCCAGTACTTC.